This T cell receptor (beta chain) was obtained from a study of T cells in Graves' hyperthyroidism and ophthalmopathy. Study-wide points: Onset of ophthalmopathy came a median roughly 6 months after the model predicted it. Ophthalmopathy and stable hyperthyroidism were separated by a 13 V-J model.

Hyperthyroidism patients were newly diagnosed, had disease duration under 2 months, and were aged 18 to 65 years. Using around 10 ml of fresh peripheral blood, PBMCs were prepared. About this clonotype itself: Its specificity is not known.

RNA transcripts were the template for amplifying TCR beta CDR3 regions. A first-round RT-PCR of the TCR CDR3 used the HTBI primer set. Using its own MiXCR run on the multiplex PCR reads, TCRdb lists one record per CDR3 protein. The data hold 750,000 to 900,000 distinct CDR3 sequences, with 35% to 40% observed a single time. Sequencing input: blood. This receptor was taken from a man younger than 30 with Graves' hyperthyroidism.

The CDR3 reads CASSYKGPNGPQHF. The CDR3 nucleotides are TGTGCCAGCAGTTACAAGGGACCTAATGGGCCCCAGCATTTT. This chain links TRBV6-2 or TRBV6-3 with TRBJ1-5; a weak D match, TRBD1 (5 bases). Germline assignment: CDR1 MNHEY and CDR2 SVGEGT. This CDR3 is built from 14 residues. Trimming removed 2 bases from V and 9 bases from J, with 14 bases in between.